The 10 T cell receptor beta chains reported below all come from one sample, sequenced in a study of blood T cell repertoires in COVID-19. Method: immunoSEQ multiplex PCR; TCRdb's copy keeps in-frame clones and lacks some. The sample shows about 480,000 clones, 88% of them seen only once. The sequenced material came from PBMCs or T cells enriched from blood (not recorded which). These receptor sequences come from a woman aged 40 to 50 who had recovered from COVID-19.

CDR3 sequence: CSAQGQGEQYF. The CDR3, as DNA: TGCAGTGCTCAGGGTCAGGGCGAGCAGTACTTC. The rearrangement links TRBV20-1 to TRBJ2-7; tentatively, D is TRBD1 (5 bases). V was shortened by 5 bases and J by 6 bases, with 11 bases between the two germline ends. Germline-derived CDR1 and CDR2 are DFQATT and SNEGSKA (reference sequence). The CDR3 totals 11 residues.

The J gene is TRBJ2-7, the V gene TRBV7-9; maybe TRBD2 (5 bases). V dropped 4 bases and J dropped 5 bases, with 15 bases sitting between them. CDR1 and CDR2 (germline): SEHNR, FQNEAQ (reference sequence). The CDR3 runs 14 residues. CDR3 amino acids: CASSSEMRAHEQYF. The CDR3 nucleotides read TGTGCCAGCAGCTCCGAGATGAGGGCCCACGAGCAGTACTTC.

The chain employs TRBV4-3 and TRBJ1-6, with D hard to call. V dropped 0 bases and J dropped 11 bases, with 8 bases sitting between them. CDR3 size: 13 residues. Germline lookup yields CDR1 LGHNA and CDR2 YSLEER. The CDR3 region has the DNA TGCGCCAGCAGCCAAGAGGAGGTTCCACCCCTCCACTTT. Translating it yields CASSQEEVPPLHF.

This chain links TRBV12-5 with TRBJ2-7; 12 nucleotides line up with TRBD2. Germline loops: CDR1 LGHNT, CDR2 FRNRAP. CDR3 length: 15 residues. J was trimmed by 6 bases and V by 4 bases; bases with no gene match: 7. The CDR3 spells CASGSGLAGMGEQYF. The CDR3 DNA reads TGTGCTAGTGGTTCGGGACTAGCGGGTATGGGCGAGCAGTACTTC.

This CDR3 is CASSFLQETQYF. Here the CDR3 DNA reads TGTGCCAGCAGCTTTCTCCAAGAGACCCAGTACTTC. This chain connects TRBV7-2 to TRBJ2-5; no definite D call. V was cut by 3 bases and J by 1 base, with 3 bases left in between. Per the germline V gene, CDR1 is SGHTA and CDR2 is FQGNSA. The CDR3 loop spans 12 amino acids.

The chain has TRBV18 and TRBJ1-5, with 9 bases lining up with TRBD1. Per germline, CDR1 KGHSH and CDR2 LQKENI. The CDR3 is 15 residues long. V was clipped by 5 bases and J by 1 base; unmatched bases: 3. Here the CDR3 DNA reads TGTGCCAGCTCAGCGACAGGGGGGAGCAATCAGCCCCAGCATTTT. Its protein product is CASSATGGSNQPQHF.

CDR3 in amino acids: CASSQDVSDRRTINYGYTF. The DNA for the CDR3 is TGCGCCAGCAGCCAAGATGTTTCGGACAGAAGAACGATAAACTATGGCTACACCTTC. This chain links TRBV4-1 with TRBJ1-2; possible D gene TRBD1, 6 bases. V lost 0 bases and J 2 bases, leaving 22 bases between the germline ends. Germline V CDR1 and CDR2: MGHRA, YSYEKL. This CDR3 is built from 19 residues.

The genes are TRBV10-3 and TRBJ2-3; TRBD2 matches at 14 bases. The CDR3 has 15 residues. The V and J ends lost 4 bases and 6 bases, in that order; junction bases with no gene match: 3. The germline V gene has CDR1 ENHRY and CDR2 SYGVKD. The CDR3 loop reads CAISGTSGRRDTQYF. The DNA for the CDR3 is TGTGCCATCAGTGGGACTAGCGGGAGGCGGGATACGCAGTATTTT.

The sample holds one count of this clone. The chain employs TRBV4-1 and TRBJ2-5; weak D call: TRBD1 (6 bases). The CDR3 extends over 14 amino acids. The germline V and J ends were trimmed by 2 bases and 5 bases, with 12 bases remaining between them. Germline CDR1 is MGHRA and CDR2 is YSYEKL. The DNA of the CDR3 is TGCGCCAGCAGCCAAAGACAGGTTGGGGAGACCCAGTACTTC. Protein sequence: CASSQRQVGETQYF.

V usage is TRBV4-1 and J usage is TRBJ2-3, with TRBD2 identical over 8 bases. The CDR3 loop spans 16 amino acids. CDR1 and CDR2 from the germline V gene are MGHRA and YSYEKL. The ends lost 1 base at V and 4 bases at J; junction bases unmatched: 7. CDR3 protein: CASSQVLGGEADTQYF. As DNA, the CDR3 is TGCGCCAGCAGCCAAGTCCTCGGGGGGGAGGCAGATACGCAGTATTTT.